This record concerns one T cell receptor beta chain sequence. The patients with Susac syndrome were individuals who fulfilled the recently defined diagnostic criteria for disease that was either definite or probable. The germline CDR1 and CDR2 sequences are MDHEN and SYDVKM. After removal of 2 bases from V and 3 bases from J, the junction contained 13 bases not matched to a gene. This CDR3 contains 19 residues. This sample is drawn from a study of CD8 T cells in Susac syndrome. Study context: Treatment status at blood draw for the Susac syndrome patients was therapy-naive, corticosteroids, or intravenous immunoglobulin alone.

RNA amounts of 0.5 to 1 ug underwent reverse transcription with random hexamers. TCRdb called the immunoSEQ multiplex PCR reads again in MiXCR, with one record for every CDR3 protein. The sample yields 65,000 to 95,000 distinct CDR3 sequences, about 94% seen once. The V gene is TRBV28, the J gene TRBJ2-1; TRBD2 matches 10 bases. The specimen was CD8+ T cells from PBMCs. The receptor was derived from a human donor with Susac syndrome. In DNA form, the CDR3 reads TGTGCCAGCAGTTTAGAACTAGCGGGATCACTACTTAGCTACAATGAGCAGTTCTTC. Translating gives CASSLELAGSLLSYNEQFF.